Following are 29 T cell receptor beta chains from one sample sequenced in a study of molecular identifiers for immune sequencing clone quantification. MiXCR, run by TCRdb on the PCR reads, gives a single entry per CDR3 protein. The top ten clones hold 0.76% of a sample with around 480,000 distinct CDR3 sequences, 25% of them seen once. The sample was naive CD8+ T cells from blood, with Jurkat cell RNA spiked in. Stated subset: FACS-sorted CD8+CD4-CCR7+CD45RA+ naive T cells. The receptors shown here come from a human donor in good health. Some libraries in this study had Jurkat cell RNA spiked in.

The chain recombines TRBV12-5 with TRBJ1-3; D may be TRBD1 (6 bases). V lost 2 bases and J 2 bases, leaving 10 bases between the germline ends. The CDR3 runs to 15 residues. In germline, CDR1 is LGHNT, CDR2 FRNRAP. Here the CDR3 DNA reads TGTGCTAGTGGTTTGATAGCAGGGGCTGGAAACACCATATATTTT. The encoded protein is CASGLIAGAGNTIYF.

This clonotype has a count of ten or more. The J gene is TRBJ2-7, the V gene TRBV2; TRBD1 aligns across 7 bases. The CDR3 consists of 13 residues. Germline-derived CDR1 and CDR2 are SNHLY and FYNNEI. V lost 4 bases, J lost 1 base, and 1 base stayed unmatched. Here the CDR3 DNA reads TGTGCCAGCAGTGCCAGGGGGTCCTACGAGCAGTACTTC. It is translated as CASSARGSYEQYF.

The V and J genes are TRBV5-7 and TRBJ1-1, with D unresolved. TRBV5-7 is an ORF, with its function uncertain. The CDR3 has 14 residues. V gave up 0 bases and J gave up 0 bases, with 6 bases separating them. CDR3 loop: CASSLGSVNTEAFF. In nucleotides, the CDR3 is TGTGCCAGCAGCTTGGGGTCCGTGAACACTGAAGCTTTCTTT.

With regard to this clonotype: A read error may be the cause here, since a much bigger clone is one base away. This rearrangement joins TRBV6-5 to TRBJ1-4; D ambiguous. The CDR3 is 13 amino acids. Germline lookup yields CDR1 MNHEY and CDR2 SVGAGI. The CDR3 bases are TGTGCCAGCAGTTACTCGAGGAATGAAAGACTGTTTTTT. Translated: CASSYSRNERLFF.

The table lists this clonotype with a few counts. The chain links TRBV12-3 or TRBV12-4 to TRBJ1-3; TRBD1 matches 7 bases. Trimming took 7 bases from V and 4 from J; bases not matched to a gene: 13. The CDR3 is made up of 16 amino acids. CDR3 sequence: CASTPLPTGIGNTIYF. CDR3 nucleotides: TGTGCCAGCACTCCACTCCCGACAGGGATAGGAAACACCATATATTTT.

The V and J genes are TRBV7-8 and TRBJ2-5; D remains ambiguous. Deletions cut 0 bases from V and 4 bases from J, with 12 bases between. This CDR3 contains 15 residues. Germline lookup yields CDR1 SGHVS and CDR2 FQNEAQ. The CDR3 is CASSLAEGGIETQYF. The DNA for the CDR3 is TGTGCCAGCAGCTTAGCGGAAGGTGGGATAGAGACCCAGTACTTC.

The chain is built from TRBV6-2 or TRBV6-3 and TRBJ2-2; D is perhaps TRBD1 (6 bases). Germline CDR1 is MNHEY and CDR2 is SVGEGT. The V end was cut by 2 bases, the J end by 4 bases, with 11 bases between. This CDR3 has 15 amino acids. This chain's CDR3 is CASSYEGHITGELFF. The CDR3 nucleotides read TGTGCCAGCAGTTACGAGGGACACATCACCGGGGAGCTGTTTTTT.

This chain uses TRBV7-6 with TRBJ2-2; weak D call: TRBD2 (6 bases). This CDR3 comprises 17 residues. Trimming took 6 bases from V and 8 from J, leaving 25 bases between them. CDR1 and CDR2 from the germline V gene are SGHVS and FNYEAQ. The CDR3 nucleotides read TGTGCCAGCAGTCCTACCACCGGGACTCCTGCCAAGGGGGAGCTGTTTTTT. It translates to CASSPTTGTPAKGELFF.

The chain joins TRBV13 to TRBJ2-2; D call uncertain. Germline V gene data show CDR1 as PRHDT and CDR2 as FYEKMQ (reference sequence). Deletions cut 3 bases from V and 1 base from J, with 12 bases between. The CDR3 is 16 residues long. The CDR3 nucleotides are TGTGCCAGCAGCTTTTTGCCCTCGGGGAACACCGGGGAGCTGTTTTTT. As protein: CASSFLPSGNTGELFF. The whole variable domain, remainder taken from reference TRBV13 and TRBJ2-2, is AAGVIQSPRHLIKEKRETATLKCYPIPRHDTVYWYQQGPGQDPQFLISFYEKMQSDKGSIPDRFSAQQFSDYHSELNMSSLELGDSALYFCASSFLPSGNTGELFFGEGSRLTVL.

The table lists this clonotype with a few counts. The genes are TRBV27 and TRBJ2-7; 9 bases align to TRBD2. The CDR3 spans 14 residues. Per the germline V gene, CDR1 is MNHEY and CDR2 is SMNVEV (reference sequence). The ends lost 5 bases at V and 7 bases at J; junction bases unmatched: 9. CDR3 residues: CASSPSSGIGEQYF. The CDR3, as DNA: TGTGCCAGCAGTCCATCTAGCGGGATTGGGGAGCAGTACTTC.

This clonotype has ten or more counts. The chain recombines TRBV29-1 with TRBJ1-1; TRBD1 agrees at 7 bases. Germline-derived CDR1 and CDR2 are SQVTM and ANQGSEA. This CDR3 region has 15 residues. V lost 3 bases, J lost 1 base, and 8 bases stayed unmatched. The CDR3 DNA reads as TGCAGCGTTGATAGCCAATGGACAGGGAACACTGAAGCTTTCTTT. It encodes CSVDSQWTGNTEAFF.

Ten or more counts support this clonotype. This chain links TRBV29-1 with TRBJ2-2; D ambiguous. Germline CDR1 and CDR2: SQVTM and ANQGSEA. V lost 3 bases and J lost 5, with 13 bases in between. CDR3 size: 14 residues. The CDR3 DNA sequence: TGCAGCGTTGAGTATCGCACTGGGACCGGGGAGCTGTTTTTT. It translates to CSVEYRTGTGELFF.

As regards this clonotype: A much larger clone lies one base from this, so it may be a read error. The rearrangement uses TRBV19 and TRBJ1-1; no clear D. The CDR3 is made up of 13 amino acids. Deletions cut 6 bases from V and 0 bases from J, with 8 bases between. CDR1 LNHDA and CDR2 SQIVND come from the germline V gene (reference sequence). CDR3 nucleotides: TGTGCCAGTAGGCATGGGTTGAACACTGAAGCTTTCTTT. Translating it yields CASRHGLNTEAFF.

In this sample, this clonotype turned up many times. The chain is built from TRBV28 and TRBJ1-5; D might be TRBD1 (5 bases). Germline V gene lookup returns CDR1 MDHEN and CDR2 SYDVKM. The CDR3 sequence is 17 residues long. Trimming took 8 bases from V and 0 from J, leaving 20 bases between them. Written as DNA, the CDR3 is TGTGCCAGCCACCCCGACGGGGGTGGCGGTAGCAATCAGCCCCAGCATTTT. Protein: CASHPDGGGGSNQPQHF.

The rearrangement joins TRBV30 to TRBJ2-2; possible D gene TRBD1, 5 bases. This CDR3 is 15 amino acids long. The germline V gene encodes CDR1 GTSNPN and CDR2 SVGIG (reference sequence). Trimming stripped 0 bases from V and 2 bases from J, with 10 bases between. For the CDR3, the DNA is TGTGCCTGGAGTGTAGGGGCTACCAACACCGGGGAGCTGTTTTTT. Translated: CAWSVGATNTGELFF. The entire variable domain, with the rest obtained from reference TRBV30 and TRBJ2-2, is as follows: SQTIHQWPATLVQPVGSPLSLECTVEGTSNPNLYWYRQAAGRGLQLLFYSVGIGQISSEVPQNLSASRPQDRQFILSSKKLLLSDSGFYLCAWSVGATNTGELFFGEGSRLTVL.

The CDR3 DNA reads as TGTGCCAGCAGCTTCTCTGGGACAGGGGGCGAGCAGTACTTC. Translated, it gives CASSFSGTGGEQYF. The chain has TRBV5-4 and TRBJ2-7; 11 bases agree with TRBD1. CDR1 is SGHNT, CDR2 YYREEE, per germline (reference sequence). There are 14 residues in the CDR3. After removal of 2 bases from V and 6 bases from J, the junction contained 4 bases not matched to a gene.

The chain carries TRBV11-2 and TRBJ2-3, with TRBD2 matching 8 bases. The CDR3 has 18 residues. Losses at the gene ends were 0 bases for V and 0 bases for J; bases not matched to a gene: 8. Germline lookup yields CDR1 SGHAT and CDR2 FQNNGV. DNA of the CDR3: TGTGCCAGCAGCTTAGATCTTCTGGCGGGGGGTAGCACAGATACGCAGTATTTT. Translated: CASSLDLLAGGSTDTQYF.

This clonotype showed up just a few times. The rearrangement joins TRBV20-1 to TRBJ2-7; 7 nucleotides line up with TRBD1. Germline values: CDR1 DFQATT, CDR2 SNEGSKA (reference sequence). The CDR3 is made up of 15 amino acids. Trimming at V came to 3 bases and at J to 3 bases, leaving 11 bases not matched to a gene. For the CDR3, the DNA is TGCAGTGCTAGCCCGACAGGGAACAATGTCTACGAGCAGTACTTC. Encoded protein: CSASPTGNNVYEQYF.

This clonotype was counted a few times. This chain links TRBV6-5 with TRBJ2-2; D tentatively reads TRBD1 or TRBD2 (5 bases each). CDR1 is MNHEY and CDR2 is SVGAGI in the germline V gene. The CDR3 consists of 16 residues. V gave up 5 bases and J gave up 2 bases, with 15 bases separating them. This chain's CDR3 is CASSPWRTLNTGELFF. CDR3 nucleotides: TGTGCCAGCAGTCCTTGGAGGACATTAAACACCGGGGAGCTGTTTTTT.

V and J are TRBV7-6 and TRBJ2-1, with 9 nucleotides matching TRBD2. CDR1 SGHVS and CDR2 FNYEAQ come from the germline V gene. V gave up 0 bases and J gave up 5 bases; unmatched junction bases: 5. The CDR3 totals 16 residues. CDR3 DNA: TGTGCCAGCAGCTTAGCGAGACTAGCGGAGAACAATGAGCAGTTCTTC. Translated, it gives CASSLARLAENNEQFF.

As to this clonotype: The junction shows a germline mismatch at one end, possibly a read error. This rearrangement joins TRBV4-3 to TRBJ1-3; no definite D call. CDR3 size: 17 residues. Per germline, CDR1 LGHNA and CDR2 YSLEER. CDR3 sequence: CTSSQDFRPSSGNTIYF. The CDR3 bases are TGCACCAGCAGCCAAGATTTTCGGCCATCGTCTGGAAACACCATATATTTT.

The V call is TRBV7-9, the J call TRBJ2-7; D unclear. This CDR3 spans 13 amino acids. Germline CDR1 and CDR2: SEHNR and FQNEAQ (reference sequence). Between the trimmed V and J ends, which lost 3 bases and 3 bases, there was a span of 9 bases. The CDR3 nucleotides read TGTGCCAGCAGCTTCCTAAGTGTCTACGAGCAGTACTTC. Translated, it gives CASSFLSVYEQYF.

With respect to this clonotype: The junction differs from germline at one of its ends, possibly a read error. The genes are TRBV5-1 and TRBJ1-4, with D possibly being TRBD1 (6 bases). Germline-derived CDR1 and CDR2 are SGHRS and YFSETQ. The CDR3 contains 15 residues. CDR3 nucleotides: TGCGCCAGCAGCTTCCAGGGGCCAACTAATGAAAGACTGGTTTTT. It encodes CASSFQGPTNERLVF.

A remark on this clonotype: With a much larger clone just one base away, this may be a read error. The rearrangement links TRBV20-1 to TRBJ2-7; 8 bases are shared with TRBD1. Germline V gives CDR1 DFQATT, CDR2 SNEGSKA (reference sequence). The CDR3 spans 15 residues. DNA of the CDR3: TGCAATGCTAGAGAGGGGACAGGCCTTTCCTACGAGCAGTACTTC. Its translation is CNAREGTGLSYEQYF.

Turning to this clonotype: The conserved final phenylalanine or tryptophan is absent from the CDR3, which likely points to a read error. The CDR3 sequence: CASSQVPGRSYEQYL. The DNA for the CDR3 is TGCGCCAGCAGCCAAGTCCCAGGACGCTCCTACGAGCAGTACCTC. The rearrangement uses TRBV4-3 and TRBJ2-7; D unclear. This CDR3 is built from 15 residues. The V end lost 1 base, the J end lost 0 bases, and 10 bases lay between the germline ends. Germline-derived CDR1 and CDR2 are LGHNA and YSLEER.

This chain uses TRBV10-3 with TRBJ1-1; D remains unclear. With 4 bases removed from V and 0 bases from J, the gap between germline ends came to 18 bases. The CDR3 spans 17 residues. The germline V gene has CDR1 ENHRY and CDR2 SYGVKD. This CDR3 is CAISVELGYIMNTEAFF. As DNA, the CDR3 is TGTGCCATCAGTGTAGAGCTGGGGTATATCATGAACACTGAAGCTTTCTTT.

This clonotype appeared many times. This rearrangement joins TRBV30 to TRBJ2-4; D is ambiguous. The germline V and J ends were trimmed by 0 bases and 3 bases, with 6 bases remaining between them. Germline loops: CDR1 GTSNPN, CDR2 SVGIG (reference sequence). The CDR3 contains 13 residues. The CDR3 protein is CAWSVLSKNIQYF. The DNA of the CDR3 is TGTGCCTGGAGTGTACTTAGCAAAAACATTCAGTACTTC.

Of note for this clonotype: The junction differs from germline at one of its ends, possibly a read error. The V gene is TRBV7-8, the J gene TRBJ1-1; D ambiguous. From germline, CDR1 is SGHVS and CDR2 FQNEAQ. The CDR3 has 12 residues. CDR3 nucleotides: TGTGCCAGCAGCTTATTGGCAGACGAAGCTCTCTTT. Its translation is CASSLLADEALF.

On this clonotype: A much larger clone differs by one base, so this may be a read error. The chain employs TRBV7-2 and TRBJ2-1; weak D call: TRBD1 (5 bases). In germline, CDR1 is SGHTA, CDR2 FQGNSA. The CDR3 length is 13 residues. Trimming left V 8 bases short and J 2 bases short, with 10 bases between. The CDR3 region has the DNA TGTGCCAGCGACCCGGACACCTACAATGAGCAGTTCTTC. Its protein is CASDPDTYNEQFF.